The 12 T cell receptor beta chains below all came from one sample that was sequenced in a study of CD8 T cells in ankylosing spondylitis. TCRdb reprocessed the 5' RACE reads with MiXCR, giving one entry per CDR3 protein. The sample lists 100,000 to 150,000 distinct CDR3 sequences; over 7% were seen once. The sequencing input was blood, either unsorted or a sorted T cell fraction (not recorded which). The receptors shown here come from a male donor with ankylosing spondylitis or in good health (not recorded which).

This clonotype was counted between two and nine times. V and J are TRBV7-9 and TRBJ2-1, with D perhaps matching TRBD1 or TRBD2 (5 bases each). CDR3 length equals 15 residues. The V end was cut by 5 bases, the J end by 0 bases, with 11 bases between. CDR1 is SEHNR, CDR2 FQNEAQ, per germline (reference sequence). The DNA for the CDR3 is TGTGCCAGCAGCAGGGACCAGAGCTCCTACAATGAGCAGTTCTTC. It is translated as CASSRDQSSYNEQFF.

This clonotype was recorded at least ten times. The CDR3 here is CASSNGREAFF. DNA for the CDR3: TGTGCCAGCAGTAACGGACGGGAAGCTTTCTTT. This chain joins TRBV6-5 and TRBJ1-1, with D unresolved. CDR1 is MNHEY, CDR2 SVGAGI, per germline. Trimming removed 5 bases from V and 8 bases from J, with 9 bases in between. The CDR3 is 11 amino acids.

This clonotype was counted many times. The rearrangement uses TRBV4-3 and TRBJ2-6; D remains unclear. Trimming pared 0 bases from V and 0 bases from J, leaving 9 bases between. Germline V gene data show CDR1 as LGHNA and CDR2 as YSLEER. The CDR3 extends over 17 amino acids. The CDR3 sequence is CASSQDLQSSGANVLTF. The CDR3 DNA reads TGCGCCAGCAGCCAAGATCTACAGAGCTCTGGGGCCAACGTCCTGACTTTC.

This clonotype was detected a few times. The DNA of the CDR3 is TGTGCCAGCACGCCGGCTAGCGGGTGGGGCACCGGGGAGCTGTTTTTT. Encoded protein: CASTPASGWGTGELFF. The genes are TRBV2 and TRBJ2-2, with 8 bases lining up with TRBD2. The germline V gene encodes CDR1 SNHLY and CDR2 FYNNEI. V was pared by 7 bases and J by 4 bases, with 11 bases of the junction left unmatched. The CDR3 is 16 residues long.

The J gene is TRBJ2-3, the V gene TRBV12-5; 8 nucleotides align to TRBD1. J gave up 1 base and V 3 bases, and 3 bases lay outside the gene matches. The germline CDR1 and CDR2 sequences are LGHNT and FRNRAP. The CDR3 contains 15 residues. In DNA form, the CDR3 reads TGTGCTAGTGGTTTCCAGGGGGCCGGCACAGATACGCAGTATTTT. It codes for CASGFQGAGTDTQYF. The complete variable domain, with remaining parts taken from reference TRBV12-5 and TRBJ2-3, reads DARVTQTPRHKVTEMGQEVTMRCQPILGHNTVFWYRQTMMQGLELLAYFRNRAPLDDSGMPKDRFSAEMPDATLATLKIQPSEPRDSAVYFCASGFQGAGTDTQYFGPGTRLTVL.

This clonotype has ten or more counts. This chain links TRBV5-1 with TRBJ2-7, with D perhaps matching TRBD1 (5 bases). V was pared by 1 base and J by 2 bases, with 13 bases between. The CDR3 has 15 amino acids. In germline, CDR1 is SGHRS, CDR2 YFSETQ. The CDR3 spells CASSLSPGKAYEQYF. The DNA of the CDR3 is TGCGCCAGCAGCTTGAGTCCAGGGAAGGCCTACGAGCAGTACTTC. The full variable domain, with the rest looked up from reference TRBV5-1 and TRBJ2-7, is KAGVTQTPRYLIKTRGQQVTLSCSPISGHRSVSWYQQTPGQGLQFLFEYFSETQRNKGNFPGRFSGRQFSNSRSEMNVSTLELGDSALYLCASSLSPGKAYEQYFGPGTRLTVT.

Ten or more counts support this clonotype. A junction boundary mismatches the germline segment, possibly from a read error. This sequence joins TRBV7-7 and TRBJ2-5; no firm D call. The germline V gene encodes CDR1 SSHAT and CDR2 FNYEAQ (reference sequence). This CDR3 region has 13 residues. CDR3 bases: TGTGCTAGCAGCTTAAGGCCGCTGGAGACCCAGTACTTC. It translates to CASSLRPLETQYF.

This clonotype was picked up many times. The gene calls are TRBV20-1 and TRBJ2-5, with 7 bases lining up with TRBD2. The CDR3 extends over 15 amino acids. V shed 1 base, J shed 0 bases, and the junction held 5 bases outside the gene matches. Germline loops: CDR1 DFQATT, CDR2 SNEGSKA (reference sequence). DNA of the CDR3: TGCAGTGCTAGAGGTCCTAGCGGTTACCAAGAGACCCAGTACTTC. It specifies CSARGPSGYQETQYF.

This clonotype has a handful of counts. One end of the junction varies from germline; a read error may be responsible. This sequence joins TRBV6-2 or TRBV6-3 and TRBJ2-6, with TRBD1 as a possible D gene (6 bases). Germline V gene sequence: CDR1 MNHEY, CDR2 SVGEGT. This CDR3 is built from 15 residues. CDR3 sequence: CASSQQGSGANGLTF. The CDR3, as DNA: TGTGCCAGCAGTCAACAGGGATCTGGGGCCAACGGCCTGACTTTC.

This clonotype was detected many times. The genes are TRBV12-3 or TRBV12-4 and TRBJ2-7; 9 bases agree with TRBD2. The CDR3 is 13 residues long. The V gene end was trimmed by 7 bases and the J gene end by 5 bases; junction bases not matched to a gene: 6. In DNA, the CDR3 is TGTGCCAGCATGTTTAGCGGGAGAGACGAGCAGTACTTC. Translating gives CASMFSGRDEQYF.

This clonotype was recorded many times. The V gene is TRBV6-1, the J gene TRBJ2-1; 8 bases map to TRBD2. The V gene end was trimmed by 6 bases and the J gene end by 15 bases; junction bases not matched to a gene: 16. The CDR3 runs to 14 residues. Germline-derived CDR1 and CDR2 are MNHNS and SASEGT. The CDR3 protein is CASSPGLVDLRVFF. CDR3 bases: TGTGCCAGCAGCCCGGGACTAGTCGACTTAAGGGTGTTCTTC.

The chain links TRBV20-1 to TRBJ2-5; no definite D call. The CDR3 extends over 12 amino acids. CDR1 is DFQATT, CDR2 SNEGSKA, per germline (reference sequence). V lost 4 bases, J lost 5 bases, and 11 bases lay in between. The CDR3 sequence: CSAKTNQETQYF. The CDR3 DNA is TGCAGTGCTAAGACAAATCAGGAGACCCAGTACTTC.